This TCR beta chain was documented in a study of technical replicates of blood from a few donors. V was pared by 7 bases and J by 7 bases, with 18 bases between. Germline V lookup: CDR1 SEHNR, CDR2 FQNEAQ (reference sequence). The CDR3 has 14 residues. Using immunoSEQ multiplex PCR, the repertoire was profiled, and TCRdb retains in-frame clones only, with some absent. The table lists about 94,000 clones, 90% to 97% of them singletons. The gene calls are TRBV7-9 and TRBJ2-3; no definite D call. This TCR was sampled from a human donor in good health. The sample consisted of T cells isolated from PBMCs. The CDR3 region has the DNA TGTGCCAGCACGACAACTTTGGCGAAAAATACGCAGTATTTT. Its protein product is CASTTTLAKNTQYF.